This is a list of T cell receptor beta chains from one sample in a study of post-analysis software for immune sequencing data. TCRdb processed the PCR reads anew with MiXCR; each CDR3 protein has one entry. The sample lists approximately 730,000 distinct CDR3 sequences, roughly 27% occurring once. Sequences were obtained from blood. Every receptor here comes from a girl aged 5-17 years with multiple sclerosis. Each CDR3 is given with its conserved first and last residue. Each record gives: J gene, V gene, D gene, clone size, CDR3 DNA, CDR3 protein. The D gene is left open where the match is weak. Expanded clones get a size class; other rows say once, few or many, or leave the size out.

>TRBJ2-1|TRBV27|TRBD1|NA
TGTGCCAGCAGTTCCGACAGGGGGATGGGGAATGAGCAGTTCTTC
CASSSDRGMGNEQFF
>TRBJ1-5|TRBV6-1|TRBD1|NA
TGTGCCAGCATGGACAGGTACGGTCAGCCCCAGCATTTT
CASMDRYGQPQHF
>TRBJ1-5|TRBV12-3/TRBV12-4|TRBD1|many
TGTGCCAGCAGTTTGGGACAGGGGTATCAGCCCCAGCATTTT
CASSLGQGYQPQHF
>TRBJ2-6|TRBV20-1|NA|few
TGCAGTGCTAGAGATTGGGGAGAGGGGTCTGGGGCCAACGTCCTGACTTTC
CSARDWGEGSGANVLTF
>TRBJ1-5|TRBV4-1|TRBD1|NA
TGCGCCAGCAGCCGAGGGACAGGGGTAGGCAATCAGCCCCAGCATTTT
CASSRGTGVGNQPQHF
>TRBJ1-2|TRBV7-2|NA|NA
TGTGCCAGCAGCTCAAGTGGGGGGCCAGCATATGGCTACACCTTC
CASSSSGGPAYGYTF
>TRBJ2-3|TRBV10-3|TRBD2|few
TGTGCCATCAGTGAGTCGATCAAGCGGGGGGAACCCCATTCTCGCACAGATACGCAGTATTTT
CAISESIKRGEPHSRTDTQYF
>TRBJ2-7|TRBV27|NA|NA
TGTGCCAGCGGAAAAGCGGGCAGGGACGAGCAGTACTTC
CASGKAGRDEQYF
>TRBJ2-1|TRBV18|NA|many
TGTGCCAGCTCATCTTACGACCGGGACAAGGGCAATGAGCAGTTCTTC
CASSSYDRDKGNEQFF
>TRBJ1-2|TRBV20-1|NA|NA
TGCAGTGCTAGAGAAGTCAGGGGCTATGGCTACACCTTC
CSAREVRGYGYTF
>TRBJ2-4|TRBV6-6|TRBD1|few
TGTGCCAGCAGTTACGGGGACAGGGAAAACATTCAGTACTTC
CASSYGDRENIQYF
>TRBJ2-1|TRBV23-1|NA|NA
TGCGCCGCCTGTTTCCGGGGATATAGGCAGTTCTTC
CAACFRGYRQFF
>TRBJ2-1|TRBV20-1|NA|once
TGCAGTGCCCGGACACCCTTAATAGCGCCCTACAATGAGCAGTTCTTC
CSARTPLIAPYNEQFF
>TRBJ2-5|TRBV28|TRBD1|NA
TGTGCCAGCCGCAACAGGGGCTTACGAGAGACCCAGTACTTC
CASRNRGLRETQYF
>TRBJ1-6|TRBV27|NA|NA
TGTGCCAGCAGTTTATCACAGGGCTCCTATAATTCACCCCTCCACTTT
CASSLSQGSYNSPLHF
>TRBJ2-5|TRBV6-1|NA|few
TGTGCCAGCCTGGGACTCATCGGGGGGACCCAGTACTTC
CASLGLIGGTQYF
>TRBJ2-1|TRBV20-1|TRBD2|NA
TGCAGTGCTAGAGATATCCTAGCGGGAGCCCACTACAATGAGCAGTTCTTC
CSARDILAGAHYNEQFF
>TRBJ2-1|TRBV10-3|NA|many
TGTGCCATCAGTGAACTAGCAAATGAGCAGTTCTTC
CAISELANEQFF
>TRBJ2-2|TRBV27|TRBD1|NA
TGTGCCAGCGGGTCTGGTGGGACAGATACCGGGGAGCTGTTTTTT
CASGSGGTDTGELFF
>TRBJ2-7|TRBV4-3|TRBD1|NA
TGCGCCAGCAGCCAAGGTAGTCAGGGGGCCTACGAGCAGTACTTC
CASSQGSQGAYEQYF
>TRBJ2-5|TRBV5-6|NA|NA
TGTGCCAGCAGGTTCCAGGGGGGGGAAGAGACCCAGTACTTC
CASRFQGGEETQYF
>TRBJ1-4|TRBV12-3/TRBV12-4|TRBD1|NA
TGTGCCAGCAGTCCCTCGACAGGGGAAGGCGAAAAACTGTTTTTT
CASSPSTGEGEKLFF
>TRBJ2-7|TRBV29-1|TRBD1|many
TGCAGCGTAAGCTCTAGGACAGGGAGCTACGAGCAGTACTTC
CSVSSRTGSYEQYF
>TRBJ2-5|TRBV20-1|NA|many
TGCAGCGTCACTAGGCAAGAGACCCAGTACTTC
CSVTRQETQYF
>TRBJ2-3|TRBV10-3|NA|few
TGTGCCACCTTGACTTTCCCCGGCACAGATACGCAGTATTTT
CATLTFPGTDTQYF
>TRBJ2-7|TRBV21-1|NA|NA
TGTGCCAGCAGCGCTCTCGACAGGGTCCCCTACGAGCAGTACTTC
CASSALDRVPYEQYF
>TRBJ2-3|TRBV29-1|NA|few
TGCAGCGTTGGCAGGATTAGCACAGATACGCAGTATTTT
CSVGRISTDTQYF
>TRBJ1-1|TRBV13|NA|few
TGTGCCAGCAGCCCGAGGGGTCGACTGAACACTGAAGCTTTCTTT
CASSPRGRLNTEAFF
>TRBJ2-3|TRBV20-1|NA|NA
TGCAGTGCTACTGGGGGCATGTCCTTCACAGATACGCAGTATTTT
CSATGGMSFTDTQYF
>TRBJ1-4|TRBV6-5|NA|NA
TGTGCCAGCAGTCCTCCGGGACGGTCAAATGAAAAACTGTTTTTT
CASSPPGRSNEKLFF
>TRBJ2-5|TRBV28|NA|NA
TGTGCCAGCAGTACCAACGGACCCGACCAAGAGACCCAGTACTTC
CASSTNGPDQETQYF
>TRBJ1-4|TRBV5-1|NA|once
TGCGCCAGCAGCCCGGAGCTTGGAGAGGGCGGGAATGAAAAACTGTTTTTT
CASSPELGEGGNEKLFF
>TRBJ2-5|TRBV6-5|TRBD2|few
TGTGCCAGCAGTTACAGGCAGGTAGGACCCGACCGGGAGGAAGAGACCCAGTACTTC
CASSYRQVGPDREEETQYF
>TRBJ1-5|TRBV6-5|TRBD1|NA
TGTGCCATCGGTCGGGGGACAGAACCTTGGCCCCAGCATTTT
CAIGRGTEPWPQHF
>TRBJ1-5|TRBV7-2|NA|few
TGTGCCAGCACCTTAGGAAGTGACAATCAGCCCCAGCATTTT
CASTLGSDNQPQHF